Below, 12 T cell receptor beta chains from the same sample are listed, as sequenced in a study of identical twins. One entry per CDR3 protein results from TCRdb running MiXCR on the 5' RACE reads. The sample comprises roughly 1.6 million distinct CDR3 sequences, less than 35% of which are singletons, and approximately 0.25% rests with the top ten. The sequencing sample was made of cord blood. The origin of the receptors is a newborn girl in good health.

Details on this clonotype: A much larger clone differs by one base, so this may be a read error. The V and J genes are TRBV20-1 and TRBJ2-7; 10 bases fit TRBD2. V shed 3 bases, J shed 2 bases, and the junction held 4 bases outside the gene matches. Germline assignment: CDR1 DFQATT and CDR2 SNEGSKA (reference sequence). CDR3 size: 14 residues. CDR3 in DNA: TGCAGTGCTAGCCTAGCGGGGGCCCCCTACGAGCAGTACTTC. The encoded protein is CSASLAGAPYEQYF.

This clonotype was found a few times. This chain links TRBV11-1 with TRBJ2-7, with 7 bases fitting TRBD1. V lost 3 bases, J lost 2 bases, and 7 bases stayed unmatched. The length of the CDR3 is 15 residues. Germline lookup yields CDR1 SGHAT and CDR2 FQDESV (reference sequence). CDR3 amino acids: CASSFRRGHTYEQYF. In DNA, the CDR3 is TGTGCCAGCAGCTTCCGAAGGGGGCATACCTACGAGCAGTACTTC.

CDR3 loop: CASSETASTEAFF. The CDR3 coding sequence is TGTGCCAGCAGCGAAACAGCGAGCACTGAAGCTTTCTTT. The rearrangement links TRBV9 to TRBJ1-1, with D unclear. Trimming removed 3 bases at V and 4 bases at J, with 10 bases between. The CDR3 extends over 13 amino acids. Germline CDR1 reads SGDLS; CDR2 reads YYNGEE.

V usage is TRBV4-1 and J usage is TRBJ1-1; D perhaps matches TRBD1 (6 bases). V lost 4 bases and J 1 base, leaving 16 bases between the germline ends. CDR1 is MGHRA, CDR2 YSYEKL, per germline. This CDR3 is built from 16 residues. The CDR3 nucleotides read TGCGCCAGCAGCCTGTCTCCGGGACACCGGAACACTGAAGCTTTCTTT. Encoded protein: CASSLSPGHRNTEAFF.

The rearrangement joins TRBV6-1 to TRBJ2-4, with 11 bases matching TRBD2. Germline values: CDR1 MNHNS, CDR2 SASEGT. The CDR3 extends over 15 amino acids. V was pared by 7 bases and J by 13 bases, with 15 bases of the junction left unmatched. CDR3 protein: CASKFSTSGGNEQYF. The CDR3 DNA reads TGTGCCAGCAAATTCTCCACTAGCGGGGGCAATGAGCAGTACTTC.

In its sample, this clonotype was seen a few times. V is TRBV11-2 and J is TRBJ2-1; D is unresolved. V lost 0 bases to trimming and J lost 9 bases, with 9 bases between them. There are 13 residues in the CDR3. Per germline, CDR1 SGHAT and CDR2 FQNNGV. The CDR3, as DNA: TGTGCCAGCAGCTTAGAGCTCACGAGTGAGCAGTTCTTC. Its protein product is CASSLELTSEQFF. The variable domain in full, completed from reference TRBV11-2 and TRBJ2-1, reads EAGVAQSPRYKIIEKRQSVAFWCNPISGHATLYWYQQILGQGPKLLIQFQNNGVVDDSQLPKDRFSAERLKGVDSTLKIQPAKLEDSAVYLCASSLELTSEQFFGPGTRLTVL.

The gene calls are TRBV7-2 and TRBJ1-1; 9 nucleotides line up with TRBD1. Per germline, CDR1 SGHTA and CDR2 FQGNSA. The CDR3 length is 16 residues. Trimming cost V 5 bases and J 5 bases; bases outside gene matches: 12. CDR3 sequence (DNA): TGTGCCAGCAGCCAATGTACCGGGACAGGGAGGACTGAAGCTTTCTTT. It codes for CASSQCTGTGRTEAFF.

V is TRBV3-1 and J is TRBJ2-7, with 9 bases identical to TRBD1. Germline CDR1 is LGHDT and CDR2 is YNNKEL (reference sequence). The CDR3 covers 15 residues. V was pared by 6 bases and J by 1 base, with 7 bases of the junction left unmatched. The CDR3 here is CASSLQGAKSYEQYF. For the CDR3, the DNA is TGTGCCAGCAGTCTACAGGGGGCGAAGTCCTACGAGCAGTACTTC.

The chain combines TRBV5-1 with TRBJ2-3, with D unresolved. There are 16 residues in the CDR3. Germline lookup yields CDR1 SGHRS and CDR2 YFSETQ. Between the trimmed V and J ends, which lost 1 base and 6 bases, there was a span of 18 bases. The CDR3 DNA sequence: TGCGCCAGCAGCTTGCCAGTGGCAGACCCGAGGGATACGCAGTATTTT. Translation: CASSLPVADPRDTQYF.

The CDR3 bases are TGTGCCAGCAGCCCGGGCGGGAGGTTTGCCTACGAGCAGTACTTC. It yields the protein CASSPGGRFAYEQYF. V gene TRBV28 combines with J gene TRBJ2-7; TRBD2 matches at 8 bases. V shed 6 bases, J shed 2 bases, and the junction held 9 bases outside the gene matches. CDR1 is MDHEN, CDR2 SYDVKM, per germline. The CDR3 runs to 15 residues.

The chain joins TRBV28 to TRBJ2-3; a weak D match, TRBD1 (6 bases). CDR3 length: 14 amino acids. Trimming pared 8 bases from V and 3 bases from J, leaving 15 bases between. Germline CDR1 MDHEN, CDR2 SYDVKM. In nucleotides, the CDR3 is TGTGCCAGCGGGGAGAGGGGGAGAACAGATACGCAGTATTTT. Translation: CASGERGRTDTQYF.

This clonotype was counted at least ten times. The chain joins TRBV29-1 to TRBJ2-7, with 10 bases that match TRBD1. V was clipped by 6 bases and J by 3 bases; unmatched bases: 5. Per the germline V gene, CDR1 is SQVTM and CDR2 is ANQGSEA. CDR3 size: 13 residues. CDR3 DNA sequence: TGCAGCGTCCTGGGACAGGGGAACTACGAGCAGTACTTC. This encodes CSVLGQGNYEQYF.